What follows are 25 T cell receptor beta chains derived from one specimen sequenced in a study of blood T cell repertoires in COVID-19. The protocol was immunoSEQ multiplex PCR, while the TCRdb copy is restricted to in-frame clones and leaves out a portion. The data contain about 240,000 clones, 81% of them singletons. The sequenced material came from peripheral blood. Receptor source: a woman aged 80 or older with COVID-19, enrolled during active disease.

The V gene is TRBV20-1, the J gene TRBJ1-1; the D gene is possibly TRBD1 (6 bases). Trimming pared 3 bases from V and 6 bases from J, leaving 20 bases between. Per the germline V gene, CDR1 is DFQATT and CDR2 is SNEGSKA (reference sequence). This CDR3 is 15 amino acids long. The DNA for the CDR3 is TGCAGTGCTAGTGCCAGGGGCGTATCAATCCCTGAAGCTTTCTTT. It encodes CSASARGVSIPEAFF.

The rearrangement uses TRBV18 and TRBJ1-5; maybe TRBD1 (5 bases). This CDR3 comprises 14 residues. The ends were cut back, 3 bases at V and 4 bases at J, with 10 bases in the middle. Germline V gene sequence: CDR1 KGHSH, CDR2 LQKENI. The CDR3 region is CASSPTATNQPQHF. The DNA for the CDR3 is TGTGCCAGCTCACCGACAGCGACGAATCAGCCCCAGCATTTT.

J is TRBJ1-5 and V is TRBV7-2; TRBD1 aligns across 12 bases. Germline V gene lookup returns CDR1 SGHTA and CDR2 FQGNSA. V dropped 5 bases and J dropped 2; count of bases not matched to a gene: 10. The CDR3 is 18 amino acids. The CDR3 DNA is TGTGCCAGCAGCCCGACCCGTGGGACAGGGGGCGGCAATCAGCCCCAGCATTTT. This encodes CASSPTRGTGGGNQPQHF.

The rearrangement links TRBV19 to TRBJ1-2, with 11 bases matching TRBD1. The CDR3 is 13 amino acids. CDR1 LNHDA and CDR2 SQIVND come from the germline V gene (reference sequence). V shed 10 bases and J 5 bases; nucleotides not matched to a gene: 6. The CDR3 reads CATLGQGAYGYTF. The CDR3 nucleotides are TGTGCCACTCTCGGACAGGGGGCGTATGGCTACACCTTC.

Remarks on this clone: One junction end disagrees with the germline gene, perhaps due to a read error. This sequence joins TRBV2 and TRBJ1-1, with D possibly being TRBD1 (6 bases). The CDR3 is 12 amino acids. Germline CDR1 and CDR2: SNHLY and FYNNEI. CDR3: CTPAGEVPEAFF. The CDR3 nucleotides are TGCACCCCCGCAGGGGAAGTTCCTGAAGCTTTCTTT.

The J gene is TRBJ2-1, the V gene TRBV5-1; TRBD2 matches 10 bases. J lost 1 base, V lost 1 base, and 2 bases had no gene match. The germline gives CDR1 SGHRS, CDR2 YFSETQ. The CDR3 extends over 16 amino acids. The CDR3 spells CASSLSGGASYNEQFF. DNA of the CDR3: TGCGCCAGCAGCTTGAGCGGGGGGGCTTCCTACAATGAGCAGTTCTTC.

V gene TRBV3-1 (or the pseudogene TRBV3-2) combines with J gene TRBJ2-2; D possibly corresponds to TRBD2 (6 bases). The V end was cut by 1 base, the J end by 2 bases, with 8 bases between. CDR1 is LGHDT, CDR2 YNNKEL, per germline (reference sequence). The CDR3 covers 15 residues. The CDR3, as DNA: TGTGCCAGCAGCCAAGGGACTACAAACACCGGGGAGCTGTTTTTT. This codes for CASSQGTTNTGELFF.

The chain has TRBV27 and TRBJ2-7; 9 positions agree with TRBD1. Trimming took 6 bases from V and 0 from J; bases not matched to a gene: 9. There are 16 residues in the CDR3. Per the germline V gene, CDR1 is MNHEY and CDR2 is SMNVEV (reference sequence). The CDR3 bases are TGTGCCAGCAGCCCCGGGACAGGGCTCAGCTCCTACGAGCAGTACTTC. Its protein product is CASSPGTGLSSYEQYF.

The rearrangement links TRBV14 to TRBJ2-2; D remains unclear. Germline V gene data show CDR1 as SGHDN and CDR2 as FVKESK. V was clipped by 4 bases and J by 6 bases, with 18 bases between them. The CDR3 spans 16 residues. CDR3 loop: CASSPIGAWSAGELFF. Written as DNA, the CDR3 is TGTGCCAGCAGCCCAATAGGAGCGTGGAGCGCCGGGGAGCTGTTTTTT. The full variable domain, in which reference TRBV14 and TRBJ2-2 provide the parts outside the CDR3, is EAGVTQFPSHSVIEKGQTVTLRCDPISGHDNLYWYRRVMGKEIKFLLHFVKESKQDESGMPNNRFLAERTGGTYSTLKVQPAELEDSGVYFCASSPIGAWSAGELFFGEGSRLTVL.

The count of this clone is one. The chain couples TRBV7-6 to TRBJ1-1; the D gene is possibly TRBD1 (5 bases). CDR1 is SGHVS, CDR2 FNYEAQ, per germline. The CDR3 loop spans 15 amino acids. V shed 2 bases and J shed 5 bases, with 15 bases lying between them. CDR3 coding DNA: TGTGCCAGCAGCTTAATGGGTCCCCAGGGAACTGAAGCTTTCTTT. Translating it yields CASSLMGPQGTEAFF. Full variable domain (remainder filled in from reference TRBV7-6 and TRBJ1-1): GAGVSQSPRYKVTKRGQDVALRCDPISGHVSLYWYRQALGQGPEFLTYFNYEAQQDKSGLPNDRFSAERPEGSISTLTIQRTEQRDSAMYRCASSLMGPQGTEAFFGQGTRLTVV.

V and J are TRBV7-2 and TRBJ2-2; the match to TRBD2 covers 8 bases. V shed 6 bases, J shed 6 bases, and the junction held 9 bases outside the gene matches. Germline CDR1 and CDR2: SGHTA and FQGNSA. The CDR3 is 15 residues long. CDR3 DNA: TGTGCCAGCAGTCAGAGCGGGAGAGGGGCCGGGGAGCTGTTTTTT. This sequence encodes CASSQSGRGAGELFF. Based on the CDR3 plus reference TRBV7-2 and TRBJ2-2, the full variable domain is GAGVSQSPSNKVTEKGKDVELRCDPISGHTALYWYRQSLGQGLEFLIYFQGNSAPDKSGLPSDRFSAERTGGSVSTLTIQRTQQEDSAVYLCASSQSGRGAGELFFGEGSRLTVL.

The V gene is TRBV5-1, the J gene TRBJ2-1, with 8 bases that match TRBD2. CDR3 length equals 15 residues. Germline CDR1 SGHRS, CDR2 YFSETQ. The V gene end was trimmed by 2 bases and the J gene end by 6 bases; junction bases not matched to a gene: 7. The CDR3 nucleotides are TGCGCCAGCAGCTTTAGCGGGGTGGAAGGCAATGAGCAGTTCTTC. As protein: CASSFSGVEGNEQFF.

The chain recombines TRBV20-1 with TRBJ2-2, with 7 bases lining up with TRBD1. The ends lost 3 bases at V and 1 base at J; junction bases unmatched: 2. This CDR3 comprises 14 residues. Germline CDR1 reads DFQATT; CDR2 reads SNEGSKA (reference sequence). The CDR3 region has the DNA TGCAGTGCTAGTAGACAGGGGAACACCGGGGAGCTGTTTTTT. Translating it yields CSASRQGNTGELFF.

This clone was recorded a few times. The chain has TRBV30 and TRBJ1-4; 7 nucleotides align to TRBD1. This CDR3 has 15 residues. Germline values: CDR1 GTSNPN, CDR2 SVGIG (reference sequence). J lost 2 bases, V lost 3 bases, and 6 bases had no gene match. The CDR3 DNA sequence: TGTGCCTGGAGCGAGCCAGGGGGGACTAATGAAAAACTGTTTTTT. It yields the protein CAWSEPGGTNEKLFF.

The chain has TRBV11-2 and TRBJ2-5; 12 nucleotides line up with TRBD2. V shed 5 bases, J shed 2 bases, and the junction held 3 bases outside the gene matches. The CDR3 has 15 residues. Germline V gene data show CDR1 as SGHAT and CDR2 as FQNNGV. The CDR3 is CASSPGLAGQETQYF. The CDR3 DNA follows: TGTGCCAGCAGCCCGGGACTAGCGGGTCAAGAGACCCAGTACTTC.

The CDR3 reads CASSIFGTSANNEQFF. DNA for the CDR3: TGTGCCAGTAGTATTTTTGGGACTAGCGCCAACAATGAGCAGTTCTTC. The V gene is TRBV19, the J gene TRBJ2-1, with 10 bases identical to TRBD2. The CDR3 is made up of 16 amino acids. V shed 3 bases and J 5 bases; nucleotides not matched to a gene: 7. Looked up from germline, CDR1 is LNHDA and CDR2 is SQIVND (reference sequence).

The V and J genes are TRBV2 and TRBJ2-7; D ambiguous. The CDR3 extends over 14 amino acids. Germline V gene sequence: CDR1 SNHLY, CDR2 FYNNEI. Trimming shortened V by 1 base and J by 1 base, and 8 bases separated the two germline ends. CDR3 region: CASSEGLRSYEQYF. DNA of the CDR3: TGTGCCAGCAGTGAAGGTCTAAGATCCTACGAGCAGTACTTC.

The rearrangement uses TRBV27 and TRBJ1-1, with a possible D match to TRBD1 (6 bases). CDR3 length: 15 amino acids. Germline loops: CDR1 MNHEY, CDR2 SMNVEV (reference sequence). Trimming removed 5 bases at V and 4 bases at J, with 17 bases between. CDR3 in DNA: TGTGCCAGCAGTCCCATTGACAGGCCTCGCACTGAAGCTTTCTTT. Its protein product is CASSPIDRPRTEAFF.

In its sample, this clone was seen a few times. The rearrangement joins TRBV5-1 to TRBJ2-7, with TRBD1 matching over 12 bases. CDR3 length: 13 amino acids. J lost 6 bases, V lost 6 bases, and 4 bases had no gene match. CDR1 is SGHRS and CDR2 is YFSETQ in the germline V gene. CDR3 DNA: TGCGCCAGCAACCGGGGACAGGGGGCCGAGCAGTACTTC. Its translation: CASNRGQGAEQYF.

The rearrangement uses TRBV10-3 and TRBJ1-3, with 7 nucleotides matching TRBD1. Per germline, CDR1 ENHRY and CDR2 SYGVKD. The CDR3 consists of 13 residues. Unmatched junction bases numbered 3, after V lost 8 bases and J lost 2 bases. The CDR3 sequence: CAIEGTAGNTIYF. In DNA form, the CDR3 reads TGTGCCATCGAGGGGACAGCTGGAAACACCATATATTTT.

CDR3 sequence: CASSVGVGQETQYF. The DNA of the CDR3 is TGTGCCAGCAGCGTAGGAGTCGGCCAAGAGACCCAGTACTTC. The chain joins TRBV9 to TRBJ2-5; no firm D call. In germline, CDR1 is SGDLS, CDR2 YYNGEE. V lost 0 bases to trimming and J lost 1 base, with 7 bases between them. The length of the CDR3 is 14 residues.

The chain carries TRBV7-2 and TRBJ2-5; 15 bases agree with TRBD2. The CDR3 has 17 residues. V lost 5 bases, J lost 5 bases, and 9 bases stayed unmatched. Germline V CDR1 and CDR2: SGHTA, FQGNSA. The CDR3 loop is CASSTGLAGGRGETQYF. The CDR3 DNA is TGTGCCAGCAGCACGGGACTAGCGGGGGGCCGAGGGGAGACCCAGTACTTC.

This chain links TRBV11-1 with TRBJ2-7; D ambiguous. Trimming shortened V by 2 bases and J by 2 bases, and 13 bases separated the two germline ends. Germline V gene data show CDR1 as SGHAT and CDR2 as FQDESV (reference sequence). The length of the CDR3 is 15 residues. The CDR3 coding sequence is TGTGCCAGCAGCTTATTGTACAGAACTGCCTACGAGCAGTACTTC. It translates to CASSLLYRTAYEQYF.

CDR3 region: CASSRRSGRGGTWDEQYF. CDR3 bases: TGTGCCAGCAGCCGCCGGTCGGGTCGCGGGGGGACTTGGGACGAGCAGTACTTC. This chain uses TRBV27 with TRBJ2-7; 8 bases align to TRBD2. Losses at the gene ends were 6 bases for V and 5 bases for J; bases not matched to a gene: 21. CDR3 size: 18 residues. The germline V gene encodes CDR1 MNHEY and CDR2 SMNVEV (reference sequence).

The chain recombines TRBV7-8 with TRBJ2-5, with D possibly matching TRBD1 (5 bases). CDR1 SGHVS and CDR2 FQNEAQ come from the germline V gene. There are 14 residues in the CDR3. V lost 4 bases, J lost 7 bases, and 16 bases lay in between. Here the CDR3 DNA reads TGTGCCAGCAGCTCTAGTCCAGGGATTAGGACCCAGTACTTC. It codes for CASSSSPGIRTQYF. Full variable domain (rest looked up from reference TRBV7-8 and TRBJ2-5): GAGVSQSPRYKVAKRGQDVALRCDPISGHVSLFWYQQALGQGPEFLTYFQNEAQLDKSGLPSDRFFAERPEGSVSTLKIQRTQQEDSAVYLCASSSSPGIRTQYFGPGTRLLVL.